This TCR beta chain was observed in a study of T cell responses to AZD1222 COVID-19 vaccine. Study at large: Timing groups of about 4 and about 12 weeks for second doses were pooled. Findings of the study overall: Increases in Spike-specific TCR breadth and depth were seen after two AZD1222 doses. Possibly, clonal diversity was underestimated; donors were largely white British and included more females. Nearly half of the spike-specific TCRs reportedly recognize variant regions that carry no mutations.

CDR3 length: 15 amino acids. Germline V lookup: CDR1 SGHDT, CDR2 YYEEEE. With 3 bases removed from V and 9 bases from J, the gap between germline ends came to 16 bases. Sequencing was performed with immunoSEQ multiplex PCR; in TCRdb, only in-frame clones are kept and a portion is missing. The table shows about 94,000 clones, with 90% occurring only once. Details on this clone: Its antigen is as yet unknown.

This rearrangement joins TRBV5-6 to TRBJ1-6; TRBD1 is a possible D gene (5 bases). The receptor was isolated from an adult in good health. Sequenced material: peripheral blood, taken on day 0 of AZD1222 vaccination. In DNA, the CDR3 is TGTGCCAGCAGCTCCTCGGGGGGAAATCGTTCACCCCTCCACTTT. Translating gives CASSSSGGNRSPLHF.